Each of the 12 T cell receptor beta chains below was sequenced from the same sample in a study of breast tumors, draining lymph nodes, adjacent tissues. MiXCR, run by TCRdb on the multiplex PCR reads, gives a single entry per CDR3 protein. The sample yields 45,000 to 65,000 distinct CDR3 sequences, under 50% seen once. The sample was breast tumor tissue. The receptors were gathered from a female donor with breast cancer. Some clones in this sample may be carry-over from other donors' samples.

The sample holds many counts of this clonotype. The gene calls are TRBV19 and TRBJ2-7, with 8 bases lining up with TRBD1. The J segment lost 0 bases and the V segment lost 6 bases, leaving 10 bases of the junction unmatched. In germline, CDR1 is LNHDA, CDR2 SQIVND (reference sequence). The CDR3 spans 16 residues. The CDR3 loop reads CASSGTLTGDSYEQYF. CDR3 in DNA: TGTGCCAGTAGCGGAACCTTGACAGGGGACTCCTACGAGCAGTACTTC. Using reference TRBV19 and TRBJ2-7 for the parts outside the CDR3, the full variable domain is DGGITQSPKYLFRKEGQNVTLSCEQNLNHDAMYWYRQDPGQGLRLIYYSQIVNDFQKGDIAEGYSVSREKKESFPLTVTSAQKNPTAFYLCASSGTLTGDSYEQYFGPGTRLTVT.

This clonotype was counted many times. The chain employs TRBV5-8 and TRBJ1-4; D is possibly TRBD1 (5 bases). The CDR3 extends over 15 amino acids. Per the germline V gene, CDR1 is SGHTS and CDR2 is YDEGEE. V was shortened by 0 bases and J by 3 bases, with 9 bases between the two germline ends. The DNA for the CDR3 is TGTGCCAGCAGCTTGGAATCAGGGCCTAATGAAAAACTGTTTTTT. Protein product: CASSLESGPNEKLFF.

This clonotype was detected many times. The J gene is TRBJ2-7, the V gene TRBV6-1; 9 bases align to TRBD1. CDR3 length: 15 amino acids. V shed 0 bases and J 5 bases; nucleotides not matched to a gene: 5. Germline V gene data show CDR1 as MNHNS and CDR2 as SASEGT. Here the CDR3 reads CASSEAGQGSDEQYF. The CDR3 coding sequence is TGTGCCAGCAGTGAAGCGGGACAGGGTTCCGACGAGCAGTACTTC.

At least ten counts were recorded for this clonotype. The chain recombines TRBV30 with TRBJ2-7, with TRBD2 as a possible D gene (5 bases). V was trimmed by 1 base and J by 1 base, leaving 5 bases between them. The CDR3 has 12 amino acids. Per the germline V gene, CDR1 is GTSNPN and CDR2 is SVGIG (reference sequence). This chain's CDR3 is CAWSGGSYEQYF. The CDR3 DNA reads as TGTGCCTGGAGTGGAGGGTCCTACGAGCAGTACTTC.

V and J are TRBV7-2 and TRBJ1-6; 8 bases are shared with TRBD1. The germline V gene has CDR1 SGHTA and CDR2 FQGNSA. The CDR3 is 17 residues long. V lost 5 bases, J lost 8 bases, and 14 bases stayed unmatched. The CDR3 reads CASSRTSGTGSDSPLHF. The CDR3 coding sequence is TGTGCCAGCAGCCGTACTAGCGGGACAGGTTCGGATTCACCCCTCCACTTT.

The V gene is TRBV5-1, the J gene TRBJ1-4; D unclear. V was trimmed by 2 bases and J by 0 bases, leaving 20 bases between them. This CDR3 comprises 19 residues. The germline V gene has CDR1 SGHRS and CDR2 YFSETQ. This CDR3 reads CASSFSEGGPTTTNEKLFF. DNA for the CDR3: TGCGCCAGCAGCTTCAGTGAGGGAGGGCCCACTACAACTAATGAAAAACTGTTTTTT.

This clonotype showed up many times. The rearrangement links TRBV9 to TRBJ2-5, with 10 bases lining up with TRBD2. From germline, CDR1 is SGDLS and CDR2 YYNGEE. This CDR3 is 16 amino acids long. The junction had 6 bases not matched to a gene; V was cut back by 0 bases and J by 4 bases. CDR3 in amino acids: CASSVAASGRIETQYF. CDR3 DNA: TGTGCCAGCAGCGTAGCGGCTAGCGGGAGAATAGAGACCCAGTACTTC.

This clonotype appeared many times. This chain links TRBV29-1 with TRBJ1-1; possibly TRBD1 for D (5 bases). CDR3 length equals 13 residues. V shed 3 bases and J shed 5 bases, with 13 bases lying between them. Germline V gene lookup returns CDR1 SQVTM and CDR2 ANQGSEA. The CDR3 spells CSVEGDLGTEAFF. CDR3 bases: TGCAGCGTTGAGGGGGACCTAGGAACTGAAGCTTTCTTT.

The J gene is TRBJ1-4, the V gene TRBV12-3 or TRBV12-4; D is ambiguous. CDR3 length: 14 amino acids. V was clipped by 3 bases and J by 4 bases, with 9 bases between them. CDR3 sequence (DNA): TGTGCCAGCAGTTTCGGGAGTATTAATGAAAAACTGTTTTTT. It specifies CASSFGSINEKLFF.

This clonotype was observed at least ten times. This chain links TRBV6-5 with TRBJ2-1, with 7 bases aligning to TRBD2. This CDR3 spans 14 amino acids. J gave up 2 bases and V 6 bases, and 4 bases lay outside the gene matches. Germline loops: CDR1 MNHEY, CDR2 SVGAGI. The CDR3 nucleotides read TGTGCCAGCAGCCCCGGGACTACCTACAATGAGCAGTTCTTC. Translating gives CASSPGTTYNEQFF.

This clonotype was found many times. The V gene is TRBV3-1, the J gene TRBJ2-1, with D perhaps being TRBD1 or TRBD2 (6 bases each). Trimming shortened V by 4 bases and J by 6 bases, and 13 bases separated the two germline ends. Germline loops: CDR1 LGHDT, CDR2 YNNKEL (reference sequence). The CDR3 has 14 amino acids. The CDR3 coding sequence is TGTGCCAGCAGCCTGAGTTCGGGGGCCAATGAGCAGTTCTTC. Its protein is CASSLSSGANEQFF.

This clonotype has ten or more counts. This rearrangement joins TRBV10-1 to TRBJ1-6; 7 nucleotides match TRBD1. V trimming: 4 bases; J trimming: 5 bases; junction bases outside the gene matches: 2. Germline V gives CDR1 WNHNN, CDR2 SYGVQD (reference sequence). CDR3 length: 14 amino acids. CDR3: CASSAGQNNSPLHF. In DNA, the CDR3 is TGCGCCAGCAGTGCGGGACAGAATAATTCACCCCTCCACTTT.